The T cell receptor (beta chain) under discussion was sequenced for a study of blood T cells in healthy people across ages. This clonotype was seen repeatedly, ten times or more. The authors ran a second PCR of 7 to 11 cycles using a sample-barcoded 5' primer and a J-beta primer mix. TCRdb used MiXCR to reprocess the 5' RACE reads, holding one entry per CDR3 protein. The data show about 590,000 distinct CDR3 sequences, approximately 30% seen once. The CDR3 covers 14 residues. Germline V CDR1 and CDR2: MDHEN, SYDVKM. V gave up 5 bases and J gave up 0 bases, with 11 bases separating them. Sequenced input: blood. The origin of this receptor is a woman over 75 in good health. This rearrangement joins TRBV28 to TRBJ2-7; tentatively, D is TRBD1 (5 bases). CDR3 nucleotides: TGTGCCAGCAGTCGACAGATTAACTCCTACGAGCAGTACTTC. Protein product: CASSRQINSYEQYF.